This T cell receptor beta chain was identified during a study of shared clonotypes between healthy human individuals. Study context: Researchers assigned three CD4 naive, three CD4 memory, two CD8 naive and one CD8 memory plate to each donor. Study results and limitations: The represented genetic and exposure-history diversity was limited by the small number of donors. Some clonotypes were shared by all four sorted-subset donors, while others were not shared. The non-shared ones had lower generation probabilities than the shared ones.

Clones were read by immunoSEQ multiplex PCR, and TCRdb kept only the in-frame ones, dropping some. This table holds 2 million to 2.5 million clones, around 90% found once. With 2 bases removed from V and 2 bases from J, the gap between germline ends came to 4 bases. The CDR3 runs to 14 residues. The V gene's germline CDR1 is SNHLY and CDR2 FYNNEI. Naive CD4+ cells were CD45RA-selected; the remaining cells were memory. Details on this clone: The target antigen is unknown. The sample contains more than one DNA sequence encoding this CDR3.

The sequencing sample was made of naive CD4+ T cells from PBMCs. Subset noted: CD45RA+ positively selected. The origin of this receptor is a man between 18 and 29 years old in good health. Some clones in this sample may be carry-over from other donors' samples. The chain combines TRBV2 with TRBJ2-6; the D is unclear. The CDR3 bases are TGTGCCAGCAGTGAAAGGACTGGGGCCAACGTCCTGACTTTC. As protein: CASSERTGANVLTF.